This TCR beta chain was found in a study of spatial heterogeneity in lung cancer. This clonotype was counted only a few times. What it recognizes is unknown. One entry per CDR3 protein results from TCRdb running MiXCR on the 5' RACE reads. This sample has some 80,000 distinct CDR3 sequences, with roughly 8% found just once. CDR1 and CDR2 (germline): SNHLY, FYNNEI. The V and J ends lost 2 bases and 1 base respectively, with 11 bases between them. CDR3 length: 15 residues. Study conclusions and caveats: Ubiquitous expanded tumor TCRs were observed in blood more at resection than follow-up.

Time point denoted: sample taken at primary tumor resection. The donors, around 71 patients with untreated early-stage non-small cell lung cancer, provided the samples. Whole RNA was taken from tumor, nontumor lung or frozen PBMC; it was then sequenced unsorted. Sequences were derived from PBMCs, sampled at surgery. The TCR was taken from a male donor with early-stage non-small cell lung cancer. This chain uses TRBV2 with TRBJ2-5, with D unresolved. The CDR3: CASSEQSLGQETQYF. The CDR3 nucleotides are TGTGCCAGCAGTGAACAGAGTTTGGGCCAAGAGACCCAGTACTTC.